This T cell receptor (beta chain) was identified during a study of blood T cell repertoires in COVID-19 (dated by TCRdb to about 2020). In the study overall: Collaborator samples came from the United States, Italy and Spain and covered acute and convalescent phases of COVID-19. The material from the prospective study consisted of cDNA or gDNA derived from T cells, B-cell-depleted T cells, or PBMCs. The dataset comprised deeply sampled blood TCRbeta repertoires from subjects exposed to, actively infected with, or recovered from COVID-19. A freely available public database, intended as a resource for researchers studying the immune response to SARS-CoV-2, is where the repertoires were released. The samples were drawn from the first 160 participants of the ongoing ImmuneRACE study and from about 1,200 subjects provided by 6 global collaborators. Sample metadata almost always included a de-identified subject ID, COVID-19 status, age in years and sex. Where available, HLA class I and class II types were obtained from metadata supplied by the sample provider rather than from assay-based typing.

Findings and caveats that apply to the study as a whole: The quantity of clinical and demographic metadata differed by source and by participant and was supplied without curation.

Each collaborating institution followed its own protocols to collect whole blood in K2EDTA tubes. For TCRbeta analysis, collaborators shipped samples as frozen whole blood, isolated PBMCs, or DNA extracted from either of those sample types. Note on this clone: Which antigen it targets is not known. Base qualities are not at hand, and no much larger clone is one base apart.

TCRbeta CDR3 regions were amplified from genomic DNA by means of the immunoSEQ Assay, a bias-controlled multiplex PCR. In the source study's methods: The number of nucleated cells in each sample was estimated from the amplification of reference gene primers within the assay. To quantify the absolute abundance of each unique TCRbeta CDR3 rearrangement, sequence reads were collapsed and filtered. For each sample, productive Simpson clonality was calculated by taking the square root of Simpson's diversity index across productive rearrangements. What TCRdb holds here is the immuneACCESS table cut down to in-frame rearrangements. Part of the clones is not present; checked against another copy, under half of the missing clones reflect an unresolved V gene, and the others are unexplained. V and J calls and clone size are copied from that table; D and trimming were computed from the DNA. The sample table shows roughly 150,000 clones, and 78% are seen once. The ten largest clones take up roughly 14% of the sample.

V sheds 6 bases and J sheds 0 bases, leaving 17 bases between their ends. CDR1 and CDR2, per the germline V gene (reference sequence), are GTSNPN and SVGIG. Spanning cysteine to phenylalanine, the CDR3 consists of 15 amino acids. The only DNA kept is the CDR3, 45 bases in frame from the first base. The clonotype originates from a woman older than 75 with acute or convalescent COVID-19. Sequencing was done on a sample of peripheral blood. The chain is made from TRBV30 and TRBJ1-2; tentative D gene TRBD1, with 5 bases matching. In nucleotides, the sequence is TGTGCCTGTGACAGAGATCCCGCATCTAACTATGGCTACACCTTC. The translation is CACDRDPASNYGYTF.